The present T cell receptor (beta chain) was sequenced within a study of cytomegalovirus exposure and HLA in healthy donors. Primers for the PCR totalled 60 Vbeta and 13 Jbeta. TCRdb keeps only in-frame clones here, not all; method: immunoSEQ multiplex PCR. This repertoire shows around 130,000 clones, roughly four fifths found once; its top ten account for around 1.9%. Trimming stripped 0 bases from V and 3 bases from J, with 12 bases between. Germline CDR1 is SGDLS and CDR2 is YYNGEE. This CDR3 is 15 amino acids long. Findings and caveats of the study: Both high specificity and high sensitivity reportedly marked the classifier's diagnosis of cytomegalovirus status. Many donors carried some public TCRs, although rarity characterized most TCR sequences. Later work showed greater clonal expansion in HLA-associated TCR beta chains than in equally common others. A prior analysis recorded that most TCR beta V segments were productive about 87% or about 30% of the time.

Points on this clone: Its antigen is not known.

The sample comprised PBMCs. This TCR came from a woman aged 45-65 years in good health and CMV-seronegative. The rearrangement links TRBV9 to TRBJ1-2; TRBD1 is a possible D gene (6 bases). CDR3 DNA sequence: TGTGCCAGCAGCGTAGACCTGGACAGCTACTATGGCTACACCTTC. Its protein product is CASSVDLDSYYGYTF.